This T cell receptor (beta chain) was retrieved from a study of CD8 T cells in Susac syndrome. The CDR3 consists of 14 residues. Germline loops: CDR1 SEHNR, CDR2 FQNEAQ (reference sequence). Trimming left V 4 bases short and J 5 bases short, with 14 bases between. RNA totalling roughly 0.45 to 1 ug underwent reverse transcription with random hexamers. An immunoSEQ multiplex PCR generated amplified TCR beta CDR3 products spanning 54 Vbeta and 13 Jbeta. TCRdb analysed the immunoSEQ multiplex PCR reads with MiXCR anew, one entry per CDR3 protein. The sample holds tens of thousands of distinct CDR3 sequences, around 94% seen once.

V is TRBV7-9 and J is TRBJ2-5, with D perhaps assigned TRBD1 or TRBD2 (6 bases each). The sequence derives from a human donor in good health. Sequencing was done on a sample of CD8+ T cells from PBMCs. CDR3 amino acids: CASSSTGGWETQYF. In DNA, the CDR3 is TGTGCCAGCAGCTCGACAGGAGGGTGGGAGACCCAGTACTTC.